This T cell receptor beta chain is drawn from a study of T cell changes during pregnancy in multiple sclerosis. CDR1 and CDR2 from the germline V gene are SGHRS and YFSETQ. This CDR3 is built from 16 residues. J was trimmed by 7 bases and V by 4 bases; bases with no gene match: 14. TCRdb's table, derived via immunoSEQ multiplex PCR, lists solely in-frame clones and lacks some. The sample has 35,000 to 40,000 clones, roughly 85% seen once. This TCR derives from a female donor with multiple sclerosis, enrolled in a pregnancy study. Sequenced material: CD4+ T cells from peripheral blood mononuclear cells, taken before pregnancy. The chain links TRBV5-1 to TRBJ2-7; the match to TRBD2 covers 10 bases. The CDR3 region is CASSPRGASGSWEQYF. The CDR3 DNA follows: TGCGCCAGCAGCCCCCGGGGTGCTAGCGGGAGTTGGGAGCAGTACTTC.